What follows are 19 T cell receptor beta chains derived from one specimen sequenced in a study of blood T cell repertoires in COVID-19. Assay used: immunoSEQ multiplex PCR; TCRdb lists only in-frame clones, some missing. The data contain about 160,000 clones, roughly 84% of them singletons. What was sequenced was peripheral blood. All receptors derive from an elderly woman with active or convalescent COVID-19.

The chain combines TRBV14 with TRBJ2-7, with D perhaps TRBD1 (6 bases). V was shortened by 4 bases and J by 3 bases, with 19 bases between the two germline ends. Germline V gene sequence: CDR1 SGHDN, CDR2 FVKESK. The CDR3 runs to 16 residues. CDR3 sequence reads: CASSRARGQGYYEQYF. CDR3 DNA sequence: TGTGCCAGCAGCCGAGCCCGTGGGCAGGGGTACTACGAGCAGTACTTC.

J is TRBJ1-1 and V is TRBV2, with 7 bases matching TRBD1. J gave up 5 bases and V 6 bases, and 9 bases lay outside the gene matches. CDR1 and CDR2 (germline): SNHLY, FYNNEI. The CDR3 spans 14 residues. CDR3 in amino acids: CASRPTEGATEAFF. DNA for the CDR3: TGTGCCAGCAGACCGACAGAGGGGGCGACTGAAGCTTTCTTT.

V and J are TRBV6-2 or TRBV6-3 and TRBJ1-1; D perhaps matches TRBD1 (6 bases). Germline V gene lookup returns CDR1 MNHEY and CDR2 SVGEGT. This CDR3 has 18 amino acids. V was clipped by 2 bases and J by 1 base, with 20 bases between them. The CDR3 protein is CASSYTEQGWITNTEAFF. CDR3 coding DNA: TGTGCCAGCAGTTACACCGAACAGGGCTGGATAACGAACACTGAAGCTTTCTTT.

This chain links TRBV30 with TRBJ2-5; D gene unclear. The V gene's germline CDR1 is GTSNPN and CDR2 SVGIG (reference sequence). This CDR3 comprises 13 residues. Trimming took 2 bases from V and 1 from J, leaving 8 bases between them. CDR3 region: CAWSWSIQETQYF. The CDR3 DNA is TGTGCCTGGAGTTGGAGCATCCAAGAGACCCAGTACTTC.

V is TRBV4-1 and J is TRBJ1-1; D is undetermined. CDR1 is MGHRA and CDR2 is YSYEKL in the germline V gene. The germline V and J ends were trimmed by 1 base and 5 bases, with 20 bases remaining between them. This CDR3 has 17 amino acids. CDR3 sequence (DNA): TGCGCCAGCAGCCAAGGACTCGGAACGATGGTTTGGACTGAAGCTTTCTTT. Amino acid sequence: CASSQGLGTMVWTEAFF.

The chain employs TRBV4-3 and TRBJ1-1; D not certain. V lost 0 bases and J lost 5, with 16 bases in between. The CDR3 covers 16 residues. From germline, CDR1 is LGHNA and CDR2 YSLEER. CDR3 sequence reads: CASSQDLRARRTEAFF. CDR3 bases: TGCGCCAGCAGCCAAGATTTGCGGGCAAGGAGGACTGAAGCTTTCTTT.

The chain joins TRBV10-1 to TRBJ1-1; 7 nucleotides align to TRBD1. J gave up 6 bases and V 9 bases, and 13 bases lay outside the gene matches. CDR1 and CDR2 from the germline V gene are WNHNN and SYGVQD (reference sequence). This CDR3 spans 14 amino acids. CDR3 sequence reads: CARTGVAPGAEAFF. CDR3 nucleotides: TGCGCCAGAACAGGGGTGGCCCCTGGGGCTGAAGCTTTCTTT.

This chain uses TRBV6-6 with TRBJ2-4, with D hard to call. The CDR3 covers 17 residues. V lost 5 bases, J lost 0 bases, and 17 bases lay in between. Germline-derived CDR1 and CDR2 are MNHNY and SVGAGI (reference sequence). In nucleotides, the CDR3 is TGTGCCAGCAGTCGGAATGACGGAAGACTAGCCAAAAACATTCAGTACTTC. It translates to CASSRNDGRLAKNIQYF.

The chain combines TRBV6-2 or TRBV6-3 with TRBJ2-1, with D unresolved. The CDR3 sequence is 11 residues long. Trimming removed 5 bases from V and 13 bases from J, with 12 bases in between. From germline, CDR1 is MNHEY and CDR2 SVGEGT. The CDR3 here is CASSNGQIQFF. In DNA, the CDR3 is TGTGCCAGCAGTAATGGGCAAATTCAGTTCTTC.

V usage is TRBV9 and J usage is TRBJ1-6; a possible D gene is TRBD1 (6 bases). The germline V gene encodes CDR1 SGDLS and CDR2 YYNGEE. The CDR3 has 17 residues. V lost 0 bases and J lost 6, with 16 bases in between. This chain's CDR3 is CASSVDTGRPINSPLHF. DNA for the CDR3: TGTGCCAGCAGCGTAGATACAGGGCGACCCATTAATTCACCCCTCCACTTT.

The chain has TRBV6-6 and TRBJ1-1; maybe TRBD1 (6 bases). The CDR3 spans 13 residues. Trimming removed 5 bases at V and 6 bases at J, with 13 bases between. Germline CDR1 reads MNHNY; CDR2 reads SVGAGI (reference sequence). Here the CDR3 DNA reads TGTGCCAGCAGTCCCAACAAGGGGGCTGAAGCTTTCTTT. Amino acid sequence: CASSPNKGAEAFF.

The genes are TRBV6-5 and TRBJ1-2; weak D call: TRBD1 (6 bases). Germline V gene lookup returns CDR1 MNHEY and CDR2 SVGAGI. This CDR3 contains 14 residues. Trimming cost V 4 bases and J 4 bases, with 13 bases left between them. CDR3 nucleotide sequence: TGTGCCAGCAGTTTCGGCAGGGGATCCTATGGCTACACCTTC. It codes for CASSFGRGSYGYTF.

The chain carries TRBV19 and TRBJ2-1; weak D call: TRBD1 (7 bases). CDR1 is LNHDA and CDR2 is SQIVND in the germline V gene (reference sequence). Trimming left V 3 bases short and J 7 bases short, with 19 bases between. CDR3 size: 16 residues. CDR3: CASSMGRKGAMNEQFF. CDR3 in DNA: TGTGCCAGTAGTATGGGGAGGAAGGGGGCAATGAATGAGCAGTTCTTC.

The chain is built from TRBV9 and TRBJ1-4, with D unclear. Trimming left V 1 base short and J 0 bases short, with 4 bases between. From germline, CDR1 is SGDLS and CDR2 YYNGEE. CDR3 size: 14 residues. DNA of the CDR3: TGTGCCAGCAGCGTAACAGCAACTAATGAAAAACTGTTTTTT. This gives the protein CASSVTATNEKLFF.

J is TRBJ1-3 and V is TRBV3-1 (or the pseudogene TRBV3-2); perhaps TRBD1 as D (5 bases). The germline V gene has CDR1 LGHDT and CDR2 YNNKEL (reference sequence). Deletions cut 3 bases from V and 0 bases from J, with 9 bases between. The CDR3 has 15 residues. The CDR3 reads CASSQQGNSGNTIYF. The CDR3 nucleotides read TGTGCCAGCAGCCAGCAGGGAAACTCTGGAAACACCATATATTTT.

The chain is built from TRBV25-1 and TRBJ2-3; D not resolved. The CDR3 is made up of 14 amino acids. CDR1 is MGHDK, CDR2 SYGVNS, per germline. V gave up 5 bases and J gave up 0 bases, with 9 bases separating them. The CDR3 sequence is CASSHPGSTDTQYF. The CDR3 DNA follows: TGTGCCAGCAGTCACCCAGGAAGCACAGATACGCAGTATTTT.

CDR3 amino acids: CASSLRGGTEAFF. CDR3 DNA: TGTGCCAGCAGCTTGAGGGGTGGGACTGAAGCTTTCTTT. The V gene is TRBV5-4, the J gene TRBJ1-1; D is perhaps TRBD1 (5 bases). Trimming took 1 base from V and 5 from J, leaving 9 bases between them. Germline CDR1 and CDR2: SGHNT and YYREEE (reference sequence). This CDR3 region has 13 residues.

The V and J genes are TRBV7-8 and TRBJ1-2, with D maybe TRBD1 (6 bases). V dropped 1 base and J dropped 2 bases, with 8 bases sitting between them. The length of the CDR3 is 14 residues. Germline lookup yields CDR1 SGHVS and CDR2 FQNEAQ. The CDR3 reads CASSLVQGNYGYTF. CDR3 nucleotides: TGTGCCAGCAGCTTAGTTCAGGGGAACTATGGCTACACCTTC.

J is TRBJ2-7 and V is TRBV9; D is uncertain. Germline values: CDR1 SGDLS, CDR2 YYNGEE. V was shortened by 0 bases and J by 7 bases, with 17 bases between the two germline ends. The CDR3 is 15 amino acids. CDR3 coding DNA: TGTGCCAGCAGCGTAGAAGGTGTCCCGGGTGGTGAGCAGTACTTC. Translation gives CASSVEGVPGGEQYF.